This is a list of T cell receptor beta chains from one sample in a study of T cells in Graves' hyperthyroidism and ophthalmopathy. In TCRdb, the multiplex PCR reads were re-called with MiXCR into one record per CDR3 protein. The sample gives 450,000 to 500,000 distinct CDR3 sequences, under 25% of which show up once; approximately 49% is in the top ten. The sequencing input was blood. These receptors were collected from a woman between 65 and 79 years old with Graves' ophthalmopathy. Each CDR3 is given with its conserved first and last residue. A D gene is named only where the DNA matches it firmly. Clone size is shown for a subset of rows, as once, few, many or a class of expanded clone.

cdr3_aa: CASNVPRVGSPLHF; cdr3_nt: TGTGCCAGTAATGTTCCCAGGGTTGGTTCACCCCTCCACTTT; j_call: TRBJ1-6; v_call: TRBV19; clone_size: NA; d_call: NA
cdr3_aa: CVSSPGPYEQYF; cdr3_nt: TGTGTCAGCTCGCCGGGTCCCTACGAGCAGTACTTC; j_call: TRBJ2-7; v_call: TRBV18; clone_size: NA; d_call: NA
cdr3_aa: CASSVGQRADTQYF; cdr3_nt: TGTGCCAGCAGCGTGGGACAGAGAGCAGATACGCAGTATTTT; j_call: TRBJ2-3; v_call: TRBV11-2; clone_size: few; d_call: TRBD1
cdr3_aa: CGPVGLGGYEQYF; cdr3_nt: TGCGGACCCGTGGGACTAGGGGGCTACGAGCAGTACTTC; j_call: TRBJ2-7; v_call: TRBV20-1; clone_size: NA; d_call: TRBD2
cdr3_aa: CASSLGGVWEKLFF; cdr3_nt: TGTGCCAGCAGCTTAGGGGGAGTTTGGGAAAAACTGTTTTTT; j_call: TRBJ1-4; v_call: TRBV11-2; clone_size: NA; d_call: NA
cdr3_aa: CAWRVGNQPQHF; cdr3_nt: TGTGCCTGGAGGGTCGGCAATCAGCCCCAGCATTTT; j_call: TRBJ1-5; v_call: TRBV30; clone_size: NA; d_call: NA
cdr3_aa: CASSLTGGITGELFF; cdr3_nt: TGTGCCAGCAGCTTAACGGGAGGGATCACCGGGGAGCTGTTTTTT; j_call: TRBJ2-2; v_call: TRBV7-2; clone_size: NA; d_call: TRBD2
cdr3_aa: CASSFSSGTSGIRETQYF; cdr3_nt: TGTGCCAGCAGTTTTTCCTCCGGGACTAGCGGGATTCGGGAGACCCAGTACTTC; j_call: TRBJ2-5; v_call: TRBV27; clone_size: NA; d_call: TRBD2
cdr3_aa: CASSLAVGTEAFF; cdr3_nt: TGCGCCAGCAGCTTGGCTGTAGGAACTGAAGCTTTCTTT; j_call: TRBJ1-1; v_call: TRBV5-1; clone_size: few; d_call: NA
cdr3_aa: CASSLVGDSYNEQFF; cdr3_nt: TGTGCCAGCAGCTTAGTCGGAGACTCCTACAATGAGCAGTTCTTC; j_call: TRBJ2-1; v_call: TRBV5-1; clone_size: many; d_call: NA
cdr3_aa: CASSGPNWAEQYF; cdr3_nt: TGTGCCAGCAGTGGCCCTAATTGGGCCGAGCAGTACTTC; j_call: TRBJ2-7; v_call: TRBV6-1; clone_size: NA; d_call: NA
cdr3_aa: CSGARGGVGDTQYF; cdr3_nt: TGCAGCGGAGCTCGGGGAGGGGTAGGGGATACGCAGTATTTT; j_call: TRBJ2-3; v_call: TRBV29-1; clone_size: many; d_call: TRBD2
cdr3_aa: CASSQIGQVRPGYTF; cdr3_nt: TGTGCCAGCAGCCAAATCGGACAGGTCAGACCTGGCTACACCTTC; j_call: TRBJ1-2; v_call: TRBV14; clone_size: few; d_call: TRBD1
cdr3_aa: CASSDRRNTIYF; cdr3_nt: TGTGCCAGCAGTGATCGTAGAAACACCATATATTTT; j_call: TRBJ1-3; v_call: TRBV2; clone_size: few; d_call: NA
cdr3_aa: CASSAGQGLNEQFF; cdr3_nt: TGTGCCAGCAGCGCAGGACAGGGGCTCAATGAGCAGTTCTTC; j_call: TRBJ2-1; v_call: TRBV7-9; clone_size: NA; d_call: TRBD1
cdr3_aa: CASSLGMRASYEQYF; cdr3_nt: TGTGCCAGCAGCTTGGGGATGCGGGCCTCCTACGAGCAGTACTTC; j_call: TRBJ2-7; v_call: TRBV7-2; clone_size: NA; d_call: NA
cdr3_aa: CATSDLRDSGGGYTF; cdr3_nt: TGTGCCACCAGTGATTTGCGAGACAGCGGAGGGGGCTACACCTTC; j_call: TRBJ1-2; v_call: TRBV24-1; clone_size: once; d_call: NA
cdr3_aa: CASREGGGRRTDTQYF; cdr3_nt: TGTGCCAGCAGAGAAGGCGGGGGGCGAAGGACAGATACGCAGTATTTT; j_call: TRBJ2-3; v_call: TRBV7-2; clone_size: NA; d_call: TRBD2
cdr3_aa: CASSGPGQGTRTQYF; cdr3_nt: TGCGCCAGCAGCGGACCGGGACAGGGGACTCGTACGCAGTATTTT; j_call: TRBJ2-3; v_call: TRBV5-1; clone_size: NA; d_call: TRBD1
cdr3_aa: CASFRDRGPYGYTF; cdr3_nt: TGTGCCAGTTTCCGCGACAGGGGACCGTATGGCTACACCTTC; j_call: TRBJ1-2; v_call: TRBV19; clone_size: few; d_call: TRBD1
cdr3_aa: CASSPTGTMSYEQYF; cdr3_nt: TGCGCCAGCAGCCCAACCGGGACAATGTCCTACGAGCAGTACTTC; j_call: TRBJ2-7; v_call: TRBV5-1; clone_size: NA; d_call: NA
cdr3_aa: CASSPRQGGHTEAFF; cdr3_nt: TGTGCCAGCTCACCTCGGCAGGGTGGGCACACTGAAGCTTTCTTT; j_call: TRBJ1-1; v_call: TRBV18; clone_size: NA; d_call: NA